This T cell receptor (beta chain) was sequenced during a study of blood T cell repertoires in COVID-19. This clone was found many times. Trimming removed 3 bases from V and 0 bases from J; junction bases left unmatched: 1. The CDR3 spans 15 residues. Germline lookup yields CDR1 SGHRS and CDR2 YFSETQ. Measured with immunoSEQ multiplex PCR; TCRdb has only the in-frame clones, and not every one. The sample holds about 200,000 clones, roughly 87% seen once. The sequence was collected from a man aged 40-50 years with active or convalescent COVID-19. The V and J genes are TRBV5-1 and TRBJ2-3; 10 bases match TRBD2. Sequenced sample: peripheral blood. CDR3 in DNA: TGCGCCAGCAGCTGGACTAGCGGAAGCACAGATACGCAGTATTTT. Encoded protein: CASSWTSGSTDTQYF.